This TCR beta chain was identified in a study of CD8+ T cells in alopecia areata. Extracted RNA was reverse transcribed, and the resulting cDNA served as sequencing template. Data came from immunoSEQ multiplex PCR; TCRdb stores just in-frame clones and leaves some out. Of around 250,000 clones in the sample, roughly two thirds were seen once. V lost 4 bases, J lost 5 bases, and 17 bases lay in between. This CDR3 spans 15 amino acids. Germline V gene sequence: CDR1 LGHNA, CDR2 YNFKEQ. General study results and limits: Alopecia totalis/universalis scalp especially showed more expanded CD8+ clones than normal scalp.

This clone was seen a few times. Its specificity is unknown. The V call is TRBV4-2, the J call TRBJ1-2; D remains ambiguous. Material: CD4+ T cells sorted from blood, obtained at week 0. This TCR came from a human donor with alopecia areata. CDR3 protein: CASSLRDQKWYGYTF. CDR3 coding DNA: TGTGCCAGCAGCCTACGGGATCAAAAGTGGTATGGCTACACCTTC.